This TCR beta chain was observed in a study of shared clonotypes between healthy human individuals. Healthy and HIV-negative, the adult donors had no recent acute infections or vaccinations. Assay: immunoSEQ multiplex PCR; the TCRdb copy retains only in-frame clones and omits some. The sample has some 700,000 clones, about 92% seen once. The J segment lost 3 bases and the V segment lost 4 bases, leaving 2 bases of the junction unmatched. The CDR3 has 15 residues. Germline assignment: CDR1 SGDLS and CDR2 YYNGEE. The chain recombines TRBV9 with TRBJ2-2, with 11 nucleotides matching TRBD2. The receptor comes from a man younger than 35 in good health. Some clones in this sample may be carry-over from other donors' samples. The source material was memory CD8+ T cells from PBMCs. Subset meaning: CD45RO+ cells pooled with CCR7-negative TemRA cells. In DNA form, the CDR3 reads TGTGCCAGCAGCCTAGCGGGAGGATACACCGGGGAGCTGTTTTTT. Its translation is CASSLAGGYTGELFF. Looking up the rest from reference TRBV9 and TRBJ2-2 gives the full variable domain: DSGVTQTPKHLITATGQRVTLRCSPRSGDLSVYWYQQSLDQGLQFLIQYYNGEERAKGNILERFSAQQFPDLHSELNLSSLELGDSALYFCASSLAGGYTGELFFGEGSRLTVL.